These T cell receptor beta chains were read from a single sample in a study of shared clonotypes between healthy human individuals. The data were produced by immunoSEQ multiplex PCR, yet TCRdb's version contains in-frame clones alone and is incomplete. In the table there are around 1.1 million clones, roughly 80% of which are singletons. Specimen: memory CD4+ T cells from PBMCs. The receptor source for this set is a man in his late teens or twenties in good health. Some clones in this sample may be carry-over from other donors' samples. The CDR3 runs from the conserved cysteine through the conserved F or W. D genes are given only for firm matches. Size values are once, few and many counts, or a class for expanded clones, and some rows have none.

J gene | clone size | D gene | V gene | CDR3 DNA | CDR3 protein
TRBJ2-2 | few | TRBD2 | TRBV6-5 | TGTGCCAGCAAAAGACTAGCGGGAGACACCGGGGAGCTGTTTTTT | CASKRLAGDTGELFF
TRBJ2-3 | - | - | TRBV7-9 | TGTGCCAGCAGCTTAATCCCGGTCAGGGTGACAGATACGCAGTATTTT | CASSLIPVRVTDTQYF
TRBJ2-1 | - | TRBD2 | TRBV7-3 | TGTGCCAGCAGCTTAAATGCGGGAGGGAGGGGCTACAATGAGCAGTTCTTC | CASSLNAGGRGYNEQFF
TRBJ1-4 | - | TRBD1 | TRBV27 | TGTGCCAGCAGTTTCGACAGGGGGAACGAAAAACTGTTTTTT | CASSFDRGNEKLFF
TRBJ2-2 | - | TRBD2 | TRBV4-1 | TGCGCCAGCAGCCAAGGGTCCTCAGCGGGAGGGCCAGGGGCCGGGGAGCTGTTTTTT | CASSQGSSAGGPGAGELFF
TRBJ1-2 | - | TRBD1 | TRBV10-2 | TGCGCCAGCGGCCGTCCGGGACAGGTTCACTATGGCTACACCTTC | CASGRPGQVHYGYTF
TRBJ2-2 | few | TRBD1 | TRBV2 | TGTGCCAGCCACAGGGGGAACACCGGGGAGCTGTTTTTT | CASHRGNTGELFF
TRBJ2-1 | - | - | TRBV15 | TGTGCCACCAGCATAGGGTACAATGAGCAGTTCTTC | CATSIGYNEQFF
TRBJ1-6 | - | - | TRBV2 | TGTGCCAGCAGTGAAAACAGGGTGGAGAATTCACCCCTCCACTTT | CASSENRVENSPLHF
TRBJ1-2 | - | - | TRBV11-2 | TGTGCCAGCAGCTTAGCGGCAGGAACTAACTATGGCTACACCTTC | CASSLAAGTNYGYTF
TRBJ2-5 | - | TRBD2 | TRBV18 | TGTGCCAGCTCACCAGGTAGCGGGAGGAGTGAGACCCAGTACTTC | CASSPGSGRSETQYF
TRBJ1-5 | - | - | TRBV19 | TGTGCCAGTAGTTCTATGACAGGAGCATTTAATCAGCCCCAGCATTTT | CASSSMTGAFNQPQHF
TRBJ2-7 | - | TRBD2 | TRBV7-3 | TGTGCCAGCAGTATGGGAGGGAGGGCCGTAGGAATGGACGAGCAGTACTTC | CASSMGGRAVGMDEQYF
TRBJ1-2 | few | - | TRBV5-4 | TGTGCCAGCAGCCGCGACGGGAGCTATGGCTACACCTTC | CASSRDGSYGYTF
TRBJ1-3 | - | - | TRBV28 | TGTGCCAGCAGTTTTGAGGAAATACTTAGCTCTGGAAACACCATATATTTT | CASSFEEILSSGNTIYF
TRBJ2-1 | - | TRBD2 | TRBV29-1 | TGCAGCGTTCGGACTAGCGATGAGCAGTTCTTC | CSVRTSDEQFF
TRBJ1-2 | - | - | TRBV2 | TGTGCCAGCAGTGATTCCGTCTACTATGGCTACACCTTC | CASSDSVYYGYTF
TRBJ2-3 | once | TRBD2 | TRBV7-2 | TGTGCCAGCAGCTTAGGGTCTAGCGGGAGCACAGATACGCAGTATTTT | CASSLGSSGSTDTQYF
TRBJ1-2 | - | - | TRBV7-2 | TGTGCCAGCAGGGGATCAGGGTTCTATGGCTACACCTTC | CASRGSGFYGYTF
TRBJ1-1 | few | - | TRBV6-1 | TGTGCCAGCAGAAAGAACACTGAAGCTTTCTTT | CASRKNTEAFF
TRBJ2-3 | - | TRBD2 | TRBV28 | TGTGCCAGCAGTTTAAACCGTGTGGGCGGGGGTGAAGTTTGGAATACGCAGTATTTT | CASSLNRVGGGEVWNTQYF
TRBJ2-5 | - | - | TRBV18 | TGTGCCAGCTCAGGACCCGAAGAGACCCAGTACTTC | CASSGPEETQYF
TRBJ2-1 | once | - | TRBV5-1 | TGCGCCAGCAGCTTGGAAGGGCAGTTAGCTTACAATGAGCAGTTCTTC | CASSLEGQLAYNEQFF
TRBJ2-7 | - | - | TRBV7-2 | TGTGCCAGCAGCTCCGAACGTGGCCCTTGGGGCAGCTCCTACGAGCAGTACTTC | CASSSERGPWGSSYEQYF
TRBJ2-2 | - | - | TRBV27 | TGTGCCAGCAGTTTCGAGCGGGTGAACACCGGGGAGCTGTTTTTT | CASSFERVNTGELFF
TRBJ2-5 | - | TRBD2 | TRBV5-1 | TGCGCCAGCAGCAGGGAGGGAGGAGAGACCCAGTACTTC | CASSREGGETQYF
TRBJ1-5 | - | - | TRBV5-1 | TGCGCCAGCAGCCCGGACGGGAGAGTGCAGCCCCAGCATTTT | CASSPDGRVQPQHF
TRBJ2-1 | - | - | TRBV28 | TGTGCCAGCAGCCAAGGGGCGGGATTCCGTGGTGAGCAGTTCTTC | CASSQGAGFRGEQFF
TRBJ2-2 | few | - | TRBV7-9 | TGTGCCAGCGTCTTCGGAGTGGCGGGGGAGCTGTTTTTT | CASVFGVAGELFF
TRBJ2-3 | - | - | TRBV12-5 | TGTGCTAGTGGTTTGGTACGGGCGGCGCAGGACACAGATACGCAGTATTTT | CASGLVRAAQDTDTQYF
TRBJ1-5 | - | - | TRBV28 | TGTGCCAGCAGTTTATGGGCAGGCGACTATAGCAATCAGCCCCAGCATTTT | CASSLWAGDYSNQPQHF